A selection of T cell receptor beta chains follows, all from one sample in a study of human T cells and chemical hapten exposure. TCRdb re-derived calls from the RACE reads in MiXCR, one entry per CDR3 protein. Here the sample spans about 400,000 distinct CDR3 sequences, around 6% being singletons. The source material was whole blood, sampled in connection with sensitization to the hapten diphenylcyclopropenone (DPC). The receptors come from a woman aged 18-29 years with alopecia areata. Some clones in this sample may be carry-over from other donors' samples. The conserved cysteine and the conserved F or W are not part of the CDR3 here. D genes are given only for firm matches.

v_call,d_call,j_call,cdr3_aa
TRBV5-6,TRBD1,TRBJ1-6,ASSLGGQEGSPLH
TRBV5-1,-,TRBJ2-7,ASSPLSGPGPYEQY
TRBV28,TRBD1,TRBJ1-1,ASGNPGQMNTEAF
TRBV7-2,-,TRBJ2-3,ASSPDLGVNTQY
TRBV6-5,-,TRBJ1-5,ASRLQGGNQPQH
TRBV29-1,TRBD2,TRBJ2-5,SVGERGRETQY
TRBV20-1,TRBD2,TRBJ2-5,SAPEELAGLQETQY
TRBV27,-,TRBJ1-1,ASTGAANTEAF
TRBV6-6,TRBD1,TRBJ1-5,ASSLTTGGSNQPQH
TRBV29-1,-,TRBJ2-3,SVEETRTDTQY